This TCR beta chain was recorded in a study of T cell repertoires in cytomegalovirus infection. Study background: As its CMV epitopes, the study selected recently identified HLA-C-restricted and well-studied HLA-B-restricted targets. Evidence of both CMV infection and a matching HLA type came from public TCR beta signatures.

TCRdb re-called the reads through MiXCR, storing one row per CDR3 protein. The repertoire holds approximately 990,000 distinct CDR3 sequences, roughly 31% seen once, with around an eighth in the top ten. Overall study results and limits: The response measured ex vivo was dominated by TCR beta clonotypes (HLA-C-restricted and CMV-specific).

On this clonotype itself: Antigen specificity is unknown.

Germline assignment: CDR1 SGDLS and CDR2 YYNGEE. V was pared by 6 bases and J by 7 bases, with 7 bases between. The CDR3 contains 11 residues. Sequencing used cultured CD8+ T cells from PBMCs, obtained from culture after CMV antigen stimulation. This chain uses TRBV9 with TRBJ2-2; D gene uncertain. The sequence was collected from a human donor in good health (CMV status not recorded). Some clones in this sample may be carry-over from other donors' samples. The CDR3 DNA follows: TGTGCCAGCAAGGGTGGCGGGGAGCTGTTTTTT. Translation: CASKGGGELFF. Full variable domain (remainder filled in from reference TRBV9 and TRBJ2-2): DSGVTQTPKHLITATGQRVTLRCSPRSGDLSVYWYQQSLDQGLQFLIQYYNGEERAKGNILERFSAQQFPDLHSELNLSSLELGDSALYFCASKGGGELFFGEGSRLTVL.